This T cell receptor beta chain was sequenced in a study of CD8 T cells in ankylosing spondylitis. General study findings and limits: Reportedly, matched ankylosing spondylitis synovial fluid was significantly enriched for disease-linked clones. Earlier literature documents some of the motif variants in reactive arthritis synovial fluid and blood. Disease-linked clones were CD8+ and relatively rare in peripheral blood.

Germline V lookup: CDR1 LGHDT, CDR2 YNNKEL (reference sequence). This CDR3 is 15 amino acids long. Note on this clonotype: Its antigen remains unknown. One junction end disagrees with the germline gene, perhaps due to a read error.

Libraries for TCR beta were made by quantitative 5'-RACE with molecular barcodes. Each CDR3 protein gets one entry after TCRdb re-called the 5' RACE reads with MiXCR. The sample has approximately 190,000 distinct CDR3 sequences, 10% to 15% seen once; the top ten hold about 10%. V and J are TRBV3-1 and TRBJ2-1, with a possible D match to TRBD2 (6 bases). The TCR sequence derives from a female donor with ankylosing spondylitis or in good health (not recorded which). Sequencing was done on a sample of blood, either unsorted or a sorted T cell fraction (not recorded which). CDR3 sequence reads: CATSQGRGLNNEQFF. In DNA form, the CDR3 reads TGTGCCACCAGCCAAGGGCGGGGACTTAACAATGAGCAGTTCTTC.